This T cell receptor (beta chain) was recovered during a study of neoadjuvant anti-PD-1 for oral cavity cancer. Overall study context: Most patients had three to four biweekly doses of 3 mg/kg nivolumab before resection.

Study results and caveats: Higher pretreatment Treg/Th17 ratios tracked higher pretreatment blood clonality.

V was pared by 3 bases and J by 3 bases, with 5 bases of the junction left unmatched. CDR3 length equals 15 residues. Germline V gene sequence: CDR1 SGHTA, CDR2 FQGTGA. No culture or expansion preceded analysis of these blood cells. Of note for this clone: Its specificity is not known.

Most PBMC samples had roughly 0.45 ug input DNA in six replicates. Sequencing was performed with immunoSEQ multiplex PCR; in TCRdb, only in-frame clones are kept and a portion is missing. The repertoire holds approximately 67,000 clones, with 83% as singletons. The chain couples TRBV7-3 to TRBJ2-7; the match to TRBD1 covers 10 bases. This specimen consisted of PBMCs, obtained before nivolumab (anti-PD-1) treatment. The source is a person aged 35-79 years with oral cavity squamous cell carcinoma. CDR3 sequence: CASSFSGTGDYEQYF. The CDR3 nucleotides are TGTGCCAGCAGCTTCTCCGGGACAGGGGACTACGAGCAGTACTTC. Supplemented by reference TRBV7-3 and TRBJ2-7, the full variable domain reads GAGVSQTPSNKVTEKGKYVELRCDPISGHTALYWYRQSLGQGPEFLIYFQGTGAADDSGLPNDRFFAVRPEGSVSTLKIQRTERGDSAVYLCASSFSGTGDYEQYFGPGTRLTVT.